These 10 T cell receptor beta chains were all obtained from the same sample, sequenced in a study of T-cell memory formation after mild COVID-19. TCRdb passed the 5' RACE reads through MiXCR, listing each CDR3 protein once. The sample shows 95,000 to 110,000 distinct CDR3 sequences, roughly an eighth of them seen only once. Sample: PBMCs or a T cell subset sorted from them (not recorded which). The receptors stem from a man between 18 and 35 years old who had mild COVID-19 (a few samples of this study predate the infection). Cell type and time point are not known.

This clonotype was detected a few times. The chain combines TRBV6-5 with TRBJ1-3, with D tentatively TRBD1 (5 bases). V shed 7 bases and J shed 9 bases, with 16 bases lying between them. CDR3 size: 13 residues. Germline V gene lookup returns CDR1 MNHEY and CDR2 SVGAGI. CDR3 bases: TGTGCCAGCAAGCCTATCGGGGGGGGCACCATATATTTT. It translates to CASKPIGGGTIYF.

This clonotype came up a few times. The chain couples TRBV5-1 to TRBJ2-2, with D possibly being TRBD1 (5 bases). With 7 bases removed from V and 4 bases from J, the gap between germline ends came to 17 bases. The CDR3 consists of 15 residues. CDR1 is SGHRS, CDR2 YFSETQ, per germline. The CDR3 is CASDVEGDFTGELFF. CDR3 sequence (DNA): TGCGCCAGCGATGTGGAAGGGGATTTCACCGGGGAGCTGTTTTTT.

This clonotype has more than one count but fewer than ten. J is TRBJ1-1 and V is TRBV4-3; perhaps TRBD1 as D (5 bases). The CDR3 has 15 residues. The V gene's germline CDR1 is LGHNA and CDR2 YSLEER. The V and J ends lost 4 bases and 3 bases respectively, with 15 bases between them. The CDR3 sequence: CASSPLGRDDTEAFF. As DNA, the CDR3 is TGCGCCAGCAGCCCATTAGGACGGGACGACACTGAAGCTTTCTTT.

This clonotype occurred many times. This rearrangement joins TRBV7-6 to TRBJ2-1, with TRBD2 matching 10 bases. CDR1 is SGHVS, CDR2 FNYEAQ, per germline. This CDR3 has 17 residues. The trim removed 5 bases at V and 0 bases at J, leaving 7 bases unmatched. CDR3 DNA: TGTGCCAGCAGCCGCCTCCCTAGCGGGGGCTCCTACAATGAGCAGTTCTTC. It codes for CASSRLPSGGSYNEQFF.

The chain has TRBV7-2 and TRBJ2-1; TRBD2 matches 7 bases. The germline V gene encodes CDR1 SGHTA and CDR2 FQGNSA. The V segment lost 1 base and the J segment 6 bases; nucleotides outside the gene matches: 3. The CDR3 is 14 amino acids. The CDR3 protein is CASSLGPGGNEQFF. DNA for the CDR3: TGTGCCAGCAGCTTAGGACCGGGGGGCAATGAGCAGTTCTTC.

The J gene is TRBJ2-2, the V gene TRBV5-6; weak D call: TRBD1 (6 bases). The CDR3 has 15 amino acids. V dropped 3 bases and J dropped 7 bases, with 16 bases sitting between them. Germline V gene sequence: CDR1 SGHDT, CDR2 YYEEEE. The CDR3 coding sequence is TGTGCCAGCAGCTCAACAGGGTCCTTGGGCGGGGAGCTGTTTTTT. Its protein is CASSSTGSLGGELFF.

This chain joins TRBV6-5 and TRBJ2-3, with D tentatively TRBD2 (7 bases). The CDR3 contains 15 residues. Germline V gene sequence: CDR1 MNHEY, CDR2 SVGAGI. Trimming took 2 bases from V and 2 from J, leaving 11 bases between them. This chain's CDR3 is CASSYRGGYTDTQYF. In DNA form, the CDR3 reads TGTGCCAGCAGTTACCGCGGGGGCTACACAGATACGCAGTATTTT.

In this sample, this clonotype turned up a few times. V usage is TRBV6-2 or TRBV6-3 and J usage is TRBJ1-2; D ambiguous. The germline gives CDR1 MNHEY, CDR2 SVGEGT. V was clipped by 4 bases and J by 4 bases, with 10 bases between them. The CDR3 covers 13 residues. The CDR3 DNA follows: TGTGCCAGCAGTTTTGCTGCAGCCTATGGCTACACCTTC. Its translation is CASSFAAAYGYTF.

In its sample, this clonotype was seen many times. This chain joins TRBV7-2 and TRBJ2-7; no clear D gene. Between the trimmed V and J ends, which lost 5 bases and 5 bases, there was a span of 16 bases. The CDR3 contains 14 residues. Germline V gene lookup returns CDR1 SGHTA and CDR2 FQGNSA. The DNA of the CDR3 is TGTGCCAGCAGCCCGGTCCCTCCGTGGGACGAGCAGTACTTC. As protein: CASSPVPPWDEQYF.

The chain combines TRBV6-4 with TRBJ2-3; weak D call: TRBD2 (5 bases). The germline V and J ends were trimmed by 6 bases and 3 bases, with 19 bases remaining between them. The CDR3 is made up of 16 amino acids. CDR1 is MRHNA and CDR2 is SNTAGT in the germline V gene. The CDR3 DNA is TGTGCCAGCAGCAGTGGGGAGAGTGGGCCGACAGATACGCAGTATTTT. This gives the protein CASSSGESGPTDTQYF.